This note documents a single T cell receptor (beta chain) sequence. This sample was taken from a study of blood T cell repertoires in COVID-19. In the study overall: Italy, Spain and the United States were the sources of the convalescent and acute COVID-19 samples. Sources were T cells, B-cell-depleted T cells, or PBMCs; the material itself was cDNA or gDNA.

Assay used: immunoSEQ multiplex PCR; TCRdb lists only in-frame clones, some missing. Here the sample spans roughly 68,000 clones, 89% being singletons. Germline CDR1 and CDR2: KGHDR and SFDVKD. Trimming cost V 5 bases and J 5 bases; bases outside gene matches: 5. This CDR3 spans 14 amino acids. The chain has TRBV24-1 and TRBJ2-3; 8 bases are shared with TRBD2. This TCR was recovered from a woman aged 50 to 60 with active COVID-19. Input material: peripheral blood. The CDR3 sequence is CATSAAGVVDTQYF. CDR3 nucleotide sequence: TGTGCCACCAGTGCAGCGGGAGTGGTAGATACGCAGTATTTT.